This TCR beta chain emerged from a study of blood T cell repertoires in COVID-19 (dated by TCRdb to between 2020 and 2021). For the wider study: The collaborator samples originated in the United States, Italy and Spain and spanned the acute and convalescent phases of COVID-19. A de-identified subject ID, COVID-19 status, age in years and sex were almost always included in the sample metadata. The dataset comprised deeply sampled blood TCRbeta repertoires from subjects exposed to, actively infected with, or recovered from COVID-19. Where available, HLA class I and class II types were obtained from metadata supplied by the sample provider rather than from assay-based typing. The material from the prospective study consisted of cDNA or gDNA derived from T cells, B-cell-depleted T cells, or PBMCs. Samples came from the ongoing ImmuneRACE study (first 160 participants) plus 1,254 subjects from 6 global collaborators. A freely available public database, intended as a resource for researchers studying the immune response to SARS-CoV-2, is where the repertoires were released.

About this clone: Its antigen remains undetermined. No base quality values were provided; no much bigger clone lies one nucleotide off.

TCRbeta CDR3 regions were amplified from genomic DNA using the immunoSEQ Assay, a bias-controlled multiplex PCR. Per the authors' processing: Within the assay, amplification of reference gene primers was used to estimate how many nucleated cells each sample contained. To quantify the absolute abundance of each unique TCRbeta CDR3 rearrangement, sequence reads were collapsed and filtered. For each sample, productive Simpson clonality was calculated as the square root of Simpson's diversity index across productive rearrangements. TCRdb carries this immuneACCESS record with in-frame sequences only. Its versions omit some clonotypes, under half of them owing to an unresolved V gene in the studies checked, with the rest unexplained. That table gives V, J and clone size, and the DNA gave D and trimming. The sample table lists 55,000 to 80,000 clones, around 83% of them with a count of one. The ten largest clones take up 5% to 6.5% of the sample.

The germline V gene (reference sequence) yields PRHDT for CDR1 and FYEKMQ for CDR2. The CDR3 covers 16 residues, taking in both the cysteine and the phenylalanine. Only the CDR3 portion is preserved as DNA: 48 bases, with reading frame beginning at the first base. Unmatched junction bases come to 11, with V trimmed by 5 bases and J by 3 bases. Overall results and qualifications from the work: How much clinical and demographic metadata was included differed by source and by participant, and the metadata was provided uncurated.

Whole blood was collected in K2EDTA tubes by collaborating institutions according to the institutions' own protocols. For TCRbeta analysis, collaborators shipped samples in one of three forms: frozen whole blood, isolated PBMCs, or DNA extracted from either of those sample types. The sequence is built from TRBV13 and TRBJ2-7, with 9 middle bases fitting TRBD1. The sample consisted of peripheral blood. This clonotype was sampled from a human donor in a cohort sampled during active COVID-19. The CDR3 has the sequence CASSESAGQGIYEQYF. Read as DNA, the sequence is TGTGCCAGCAGCGAGTCGGCGGGACAGGGTATCTACGAGCAGTACTTC.